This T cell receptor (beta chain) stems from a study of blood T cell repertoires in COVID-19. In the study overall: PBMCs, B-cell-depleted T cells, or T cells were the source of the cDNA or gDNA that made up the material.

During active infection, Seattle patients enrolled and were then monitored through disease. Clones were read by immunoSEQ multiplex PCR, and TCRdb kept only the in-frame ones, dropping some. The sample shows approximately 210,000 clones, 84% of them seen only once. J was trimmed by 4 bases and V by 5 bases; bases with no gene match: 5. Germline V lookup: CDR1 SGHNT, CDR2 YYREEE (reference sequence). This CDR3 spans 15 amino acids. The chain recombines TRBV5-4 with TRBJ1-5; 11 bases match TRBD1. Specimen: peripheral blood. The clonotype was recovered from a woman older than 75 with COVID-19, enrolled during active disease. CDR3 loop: CASSRGQGGNQPQHF. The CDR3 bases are TGTGCCAGCAGTAGGGGACAGGGGGGAAATCAGCCCCAGCATTTT.